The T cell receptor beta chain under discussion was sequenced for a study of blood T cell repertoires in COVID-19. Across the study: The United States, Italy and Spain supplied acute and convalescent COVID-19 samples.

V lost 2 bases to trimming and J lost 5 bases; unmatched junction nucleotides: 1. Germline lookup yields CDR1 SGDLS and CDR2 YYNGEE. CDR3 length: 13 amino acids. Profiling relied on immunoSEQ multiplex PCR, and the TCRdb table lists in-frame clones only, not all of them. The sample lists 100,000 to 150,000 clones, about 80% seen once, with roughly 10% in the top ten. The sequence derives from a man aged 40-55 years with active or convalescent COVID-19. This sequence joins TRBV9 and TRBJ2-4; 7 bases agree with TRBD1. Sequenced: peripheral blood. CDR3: CASSVGTENIQYF. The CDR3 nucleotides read TGTGCCAGCAGCGTGGGGACAGAAAACATTCAGTACTTC.